The T cell receptor beta chain under discussion was sequenced for a study of blood T cell repertoires in COVID-19. Looking at the study overall: Some COVID-19 samples were acute and others convalescent; all came from the United States, Italy and Spain.

Clones were read by immunoSEQ multiplex PCR, and TCRdb kept only the in-frame ones, dropping some. In the table there are about 220,000 clones, under 90% of which are singletons. This CDR3 is 13 amino acids long. CDR1 is SNHLY, CDR2 FYNNEI, per germline. V dropped 3 bases and J dropped 11 bases, with 11 bases sitting between them. Cohorts were determined from participant-reported clinical history. Exposed enrollees encountered a COVID-19 case at some point within 2 weeks before study entry. This rearrangement joins TRBV2 to TRBJ1-6; D is uncertain. This receptor was taken from a woman between 50 and 59 years old who had been exposed to COVID-19. Sequencing was carried out using PBMCs or T cells enriched from blood (not recorded which). This CDR3 reads CASSDRVKAPLHF. The CDR3 nucleotides read TGTGCCAGCAGTGACCGGGTTAAGGCACCCCTCCACTTT.